This T cell receptor beta chain stems from a study of blood T cell repertoires in COVID-19. As for the study in general: Nucleic acid was either cDNA or gDNA, and it came from T cells, B-cell-depleted T cells, or PBMCs.

Germline CDR1 is SGHAT and CDR2 is FQNNGV. The CDR3 extends over 13 residues, inclusive of both ends. Produced via immunoSEQ multiplex PCR; TCRdb's table is partial and in-frame only. The sample contains about 160,000 clones, under 85% of which appear only once. Patients at the Seattle site were enrolled during active infection and followed longitudinally. This clone was seen a single time. The DNA is left out, because the CDR3 cannot be placed on it with certainty; the CDR3 is given as TCRdb lists it. The receptor was derived from a man older than 75 with COVID-19, enrolled during active disease. The rearrangement uses TRBV11-2 and TRBJ2-7; the table assigns TRBD2, which was not confirmed against the DNA. Sequenced sample: peripheral blood. The CDR3 reads CASSFGPGGEQYF.